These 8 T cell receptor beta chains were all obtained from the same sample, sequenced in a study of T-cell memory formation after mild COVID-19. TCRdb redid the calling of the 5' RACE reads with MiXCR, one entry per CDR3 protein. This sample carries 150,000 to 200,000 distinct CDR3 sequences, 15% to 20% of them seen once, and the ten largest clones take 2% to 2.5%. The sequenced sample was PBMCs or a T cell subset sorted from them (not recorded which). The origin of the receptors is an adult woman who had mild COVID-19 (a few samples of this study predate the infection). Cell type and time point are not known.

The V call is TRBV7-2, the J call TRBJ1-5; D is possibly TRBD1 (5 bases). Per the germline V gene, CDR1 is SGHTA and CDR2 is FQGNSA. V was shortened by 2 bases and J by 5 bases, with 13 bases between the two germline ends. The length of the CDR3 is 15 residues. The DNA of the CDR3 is TGTGCCAGCAGCTTACGGCGGGGCACAGATCAGCCCCAGCATTTT. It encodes CASSLRRGTDQPQHF.

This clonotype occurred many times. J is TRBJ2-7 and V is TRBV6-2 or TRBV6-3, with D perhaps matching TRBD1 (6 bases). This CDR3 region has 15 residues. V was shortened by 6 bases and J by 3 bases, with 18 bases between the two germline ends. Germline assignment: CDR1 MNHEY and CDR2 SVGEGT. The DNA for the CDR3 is TGTGCCAGCAGACTTCCAGGGGTGGCGGTCTACGAGCAGTACTTC. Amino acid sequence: CASRLPGVAVYEQYF.

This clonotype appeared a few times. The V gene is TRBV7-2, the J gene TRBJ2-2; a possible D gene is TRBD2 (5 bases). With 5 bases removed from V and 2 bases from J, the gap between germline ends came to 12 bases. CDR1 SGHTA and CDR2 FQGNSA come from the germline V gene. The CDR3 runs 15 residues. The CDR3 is CASSRLPANTGELFF. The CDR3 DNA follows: TGTGCCAGCAGCCGACTACCGGCTAACACCGGGGAGCTGTTTTTT.

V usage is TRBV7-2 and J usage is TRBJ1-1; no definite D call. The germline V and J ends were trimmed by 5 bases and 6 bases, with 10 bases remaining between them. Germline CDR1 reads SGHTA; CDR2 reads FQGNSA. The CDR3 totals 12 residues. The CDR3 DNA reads TGTGCCAGCAGCATCTTGGGTTCTGAAGCTTTCTTT. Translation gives CASSILGSEAFF.

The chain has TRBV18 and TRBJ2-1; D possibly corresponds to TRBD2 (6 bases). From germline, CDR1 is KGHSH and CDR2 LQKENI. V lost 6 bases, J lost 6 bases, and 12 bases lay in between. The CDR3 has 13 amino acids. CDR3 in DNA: TGTGCCAGCTCGCGGGACTCTGTCAATGAGCAGTTCTTC. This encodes CASSRDSVNEQFF.

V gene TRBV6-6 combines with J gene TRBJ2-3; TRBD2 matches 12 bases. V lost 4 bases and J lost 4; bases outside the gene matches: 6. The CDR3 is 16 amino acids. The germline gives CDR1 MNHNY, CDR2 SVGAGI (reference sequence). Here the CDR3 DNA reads TGTGCCAGCAGTTCAAAGACTAGCGGGGGACCAGATACGCAGTATTTT. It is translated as CASSSKTSGGPDTQYF.

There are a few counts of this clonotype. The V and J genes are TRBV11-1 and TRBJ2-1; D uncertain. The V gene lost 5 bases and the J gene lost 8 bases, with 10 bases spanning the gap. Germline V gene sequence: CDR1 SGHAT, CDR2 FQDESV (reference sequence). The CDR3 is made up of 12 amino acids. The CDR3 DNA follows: TGTGCCAGCAGCCCGCAGTGGGATGAGCAGTTCTTC. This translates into CASSPQWDEQFF.

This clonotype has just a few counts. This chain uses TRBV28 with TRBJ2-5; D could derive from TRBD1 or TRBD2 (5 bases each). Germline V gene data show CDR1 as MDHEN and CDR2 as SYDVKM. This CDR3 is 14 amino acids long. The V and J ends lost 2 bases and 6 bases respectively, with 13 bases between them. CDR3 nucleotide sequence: TGTGCCAGCAGTTTAAAAGGGACCCCGAAGACCCAGTACTTC. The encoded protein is CASSLKGTPKTQYF.